Listed here is a single T cell receptor beta chain. The data are from a study of human T cells and chemical hapten exposure. Specified time point: patch test 3, about 24 weeks after DPC sensitization. The treatment was: therapeutic diphenylcyclopropenone sensitization with weekly scalp DPC. TCRdb reprocessed the RACE reads with MiXCR, giving one entry per CDR3 protein. The data hold 210,000 or so distinct CDR3 sequences, with approximately 24% observed a single time. The receptor was isolated from a woman between 40 and 55 years old with alopecia areata. Some clones in this sample may be carry-over from other donors' samples. This specimen consisted of whole blood, obtained in connection with sensitization to the hapten diphenylcyclopropenone (DPC).

CDR3 in DNA: TGTGCCAGCCGCTCGCCGACTACCTACGAGCAGTACTTC. It is translated as CASRSPTTYEQYF. The chain employs TRBV6-5 and TRBJ2-7; maybe TRBD2 (5 bases). Trimming took off 8 bases at V and 2 bases at J, with 13 bases between the two ends. The CDR3 totals 13 residues. Germline V gene data show CDR1 as MNHEY and CDR2 as SVGAGI.